This record concerns one T cell receptor (beta chain) sequence. The data are from a study of blood T cell repertoires in COVID-19. Study-level background: Italy, Spain and the United States were the sources of the convalescent and acute COVID-19 samples. Sample material is recorded as cDNA or gDNA derived from T cells, B-cell-depleted T cells, or PBMCs.

Original processing methods: Scientists estimated how many nucleated cells there were by amplifying reference gene primers. The data were produced by immunoSEQ multiplex PCR, yet TCRdb's version contains in-frame clones alone and is incomplete. That table is the source of V, J and clone size, and D and trimming were worked out from the DNA. The table records more than 100,000 clones, about nine tenths of them present only once. The source is a woman in her 70s with acute or convalescent COVID-19. The sample comprised peripheral blood.

The CDR3 DNA follows: TGTGCCAGCAGCTCCTTAGCGGGGGGCAGGGAGCAGTTCTTC. Encoded protein: CASSSLAGGREQFF. The V gene is TRBV11-2, the J gene TRBJ2-1; 10 bases match TRBD2. CDR1 is SGHAT, CDR2 FQNNGV, per germline. This CDR3 is built from 14 residues. The trim removed 4 bases at V and 10 bases at J, leaving 7 bases unmatched.